A single sample gave rise to the 10 T cell receptor beta chains below, sequenced in a study of blood T cells in healthy people across ages. Then a second PCR, running roughly 7 to 11 cycles, was carried out with a sample-barcoded 5' primer and a J-beta primer mix. Each CDR3 protein gets one entry after TCRdb re-called the 5' RACE reads with MiXCR. This table has more than 650,000 distinct CDR3 sequences, approximately 55% appearing once. Source material: blood. The receptors were sampled from a man at least 80 years old in good health.

The V and J genes are TRBV28 and TRBJ1-2; tentative D call: TRBD1 (5 bases). The CDR3 sequence is 12 residues long. Germline assignment: CDR1 MDHEN and CDR2 SYDVKM. V lost 8 bases to trimming and J lost 4 bases, with 11 bases between them. Here the CDR3 DNA reads TGTGCCAGCCAGGGTGTAGTCTATGGCTACACCTTC. It translates to CASQGVVYGYTF.

The genes are TRBV6-2 or TRBV6-3 and TRBJ2-7; TRBD1 matches at 12 bases. This CDR3 is 15 amino acids long. Germline V lookup: CDR1 MNHEY, CDR2 SVGEGT. V lost 5 bases, J lost 5 bases, and 7 bases stayed unmatched. CDR3 sequence (DNA): TGTGCCAGCAGTGACTACGGGACAGGGGGCGACGAGCAGTACTTC. Its protein is CASSDYGTGGDEQYF.

The chain employs TRBV27 and TRBJ1-1; D remains ambiguous. The CDR3 has 16 residues. With 3 bases removed from V and 1 base from J, the gap between germline ends came to 15 bases. CDR1 is MNHEY, CDR2 SMNVEV, per germline (reference sequence). The CDR3 sequence: CASSLGVGLKNTEAFF. CDR3 nucleotide sequence: TGTGCCAGCAGTTTGGGTGTCGGATTAAAGAACACTGAAGCTTTCTTT.

This clonotype turned up a few times. The rearrangement links TRBV3-1 to TRBJ2-6, with a weak D call TRBD1 (6 bases). Germline V gene sequence: CDR1 LGHDT, CDR2 YNNKEL (reference sequence). The CDR3 covers 15 residues. Trimming took off 4 bases at V and 2 bases at J, with 9 bases between the two ends. The CDR3 loop reads CASSLHRAGANVLTF. The CDR3 DNA reads TGTGCCAGCAGCCTACACAGGGCTGGGGCCAACGTCCTGACTTTC. Full variable domain (outside the CDR3, taken from reference TRBV3-1 and TRBJ2-6): DTAVSQTPKYLVTQMGNDKSIKCEQNLGHDTMYWYKQDSKKFLKIMFSYNNKELIINETVPNRFSPKSPDKAHLNLHINSLELGDSAVYFCASSLHRAGANVLTFGAGSRLTVL.

This clonotype was counted only a few times. The rearrangement uses TRBV5-1 and TRBJ1-2, with D uncertain. The CDR3 spans 13 residues. CDR1 is SGHRS and CDR2 is YFSETQ in the germline V gene. Trimming shortened V by 0 bases and J by 8 bases, and 11 bases separated the two germline ends. Here the CDR3 reads CASSLDSTRGYTF. The CDR3 DNA follows: TGCGCCAGCAGCTTGGACAGCACGCGGGGCTACACCTTC.

This clonotype occurred a few times. The rearrangement joins TRBV12-3 or TRBV12-4 to TRBJ2-7, with D perhaps TRBD1 (6 bases). The V end lost 5 bases, the J end lost 5 bases, and 10 bases lay between the germline ends. CDR3 length: 12 amino acids. The CDR3, as DNA: TGTGCCAGCAGTGCAGGGGTTGACGAGCAGTACTTC. Translated, it gives CASSAGVDEQYF.

The genes are TRBV28 and TRBJ2-5, with 10 positions matching TRBD2. V shed 4 bases and J 1 base; nucleotides not matched to a gene: 12. The CDR3 length is 18 residues. Germline loops: CDR1 MDHEN, CDR2 SYDVKM. DNA for the CDR3: TGTGCCAGCAGTTCCCCCCGGACTAGCGGAATACTCCAAGAGACCCAGTACTTC. The encoded protein is CASSSPRTSGILQETQYF.

The chain uses TRBV7-2 and TRBJ2-1; no reliable D call. Trimming pared 4 bases from V and 8 bases from J, leaving 12 bases between. The CDR3 contains 13 residues. The germline V gene encodes CDR1 SGHTA and CDR2 FQGNSA. The CDR3 sequence: CASSYNGLDEQFF. The DNA for the CDR3 is TGTGCCAGCAGCTACAACGGCCTAGATGAGCAGTTCTTC.

This clonotype has a single count. The chain combines TRBV4-1 with TRBJ2-2; 12 bases are shared with TRBD2. From germline, CDR1 is MGHRA and CDR2 YSYEKL. Losses at the gene ends were 1 base for V and 6 bases for J; bases not matched to a gene: 3. This CDR3 region has 16 residues. CDR3 sequence (DNA): TGCGCCAGCAGCCAAGGACTAGCGGGAGTGTCCGGGGAGCTGTTTTTT. Translated, it gives CASSQGLAGVSGELFF.

The sample holds one count of this clonotype. The chain employs TRBV28 and TRBJ2-7; no reliable D call. CDR3 length: 14 residues. Trimming removed 5 bases from V and 4 bases from J, with 15 bases in between. The germline V gene encodes CDR1 MDHEN and CDR2 SYDVKM. CDR3 nucleotides: TGTGCCAGCAGTACACCGGGCTGGCCTTACGAGCAGTACTTC. Translating it yields CASSTPGWPYEQYF.